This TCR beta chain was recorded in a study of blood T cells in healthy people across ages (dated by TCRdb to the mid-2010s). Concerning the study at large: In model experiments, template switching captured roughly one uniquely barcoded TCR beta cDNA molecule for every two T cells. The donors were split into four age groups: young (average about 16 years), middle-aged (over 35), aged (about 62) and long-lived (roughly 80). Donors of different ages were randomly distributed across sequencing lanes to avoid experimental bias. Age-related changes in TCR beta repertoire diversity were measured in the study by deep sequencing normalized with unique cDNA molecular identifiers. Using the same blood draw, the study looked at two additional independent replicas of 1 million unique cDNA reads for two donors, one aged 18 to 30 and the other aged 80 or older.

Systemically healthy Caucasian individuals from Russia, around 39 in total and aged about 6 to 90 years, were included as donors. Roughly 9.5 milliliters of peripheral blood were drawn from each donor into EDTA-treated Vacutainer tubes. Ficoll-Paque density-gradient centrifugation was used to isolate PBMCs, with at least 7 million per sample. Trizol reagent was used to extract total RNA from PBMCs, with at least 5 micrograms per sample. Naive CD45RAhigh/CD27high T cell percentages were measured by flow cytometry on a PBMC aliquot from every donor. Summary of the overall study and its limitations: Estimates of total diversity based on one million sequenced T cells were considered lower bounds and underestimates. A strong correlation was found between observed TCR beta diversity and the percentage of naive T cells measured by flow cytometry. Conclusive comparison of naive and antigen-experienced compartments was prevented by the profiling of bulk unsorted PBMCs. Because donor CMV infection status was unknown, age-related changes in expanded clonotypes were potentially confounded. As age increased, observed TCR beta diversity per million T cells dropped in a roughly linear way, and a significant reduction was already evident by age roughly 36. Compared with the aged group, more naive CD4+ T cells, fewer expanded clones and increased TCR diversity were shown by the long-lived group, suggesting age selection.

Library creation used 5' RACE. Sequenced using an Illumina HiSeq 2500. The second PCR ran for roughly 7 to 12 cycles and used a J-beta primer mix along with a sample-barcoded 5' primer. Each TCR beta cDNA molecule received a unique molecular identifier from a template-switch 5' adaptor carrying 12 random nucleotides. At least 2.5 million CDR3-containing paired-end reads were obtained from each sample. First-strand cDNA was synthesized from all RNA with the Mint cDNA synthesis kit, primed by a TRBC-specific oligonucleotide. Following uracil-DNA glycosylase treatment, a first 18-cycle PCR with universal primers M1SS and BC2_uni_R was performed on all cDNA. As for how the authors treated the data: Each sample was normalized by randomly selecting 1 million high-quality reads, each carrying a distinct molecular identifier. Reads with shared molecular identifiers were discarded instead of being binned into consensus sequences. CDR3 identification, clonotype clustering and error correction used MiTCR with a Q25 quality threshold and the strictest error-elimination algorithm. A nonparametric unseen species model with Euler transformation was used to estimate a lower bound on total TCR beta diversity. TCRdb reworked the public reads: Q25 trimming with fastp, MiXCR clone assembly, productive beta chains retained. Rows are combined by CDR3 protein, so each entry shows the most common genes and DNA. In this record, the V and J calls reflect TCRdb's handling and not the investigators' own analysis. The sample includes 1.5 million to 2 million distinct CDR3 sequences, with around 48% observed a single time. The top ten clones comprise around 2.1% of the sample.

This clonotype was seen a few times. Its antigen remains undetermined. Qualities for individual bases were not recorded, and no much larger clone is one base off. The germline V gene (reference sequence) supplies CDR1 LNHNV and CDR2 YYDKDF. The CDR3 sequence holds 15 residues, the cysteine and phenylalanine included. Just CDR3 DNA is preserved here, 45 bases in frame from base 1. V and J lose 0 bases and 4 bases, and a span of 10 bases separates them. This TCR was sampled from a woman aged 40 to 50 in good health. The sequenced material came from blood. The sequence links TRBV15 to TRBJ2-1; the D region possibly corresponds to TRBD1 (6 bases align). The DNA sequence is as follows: TGTGCCACCAGCAGAGATTTAGGGGGTTACAATGAGCAGTTCTTC. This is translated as CATSRDLGGYNEQFF.